This T cell receptor (beta chain) comes out of a study of blood T cell repertoires in COVID-19. Profiling relied on immunoSEQ multiplex PCR, and the TCRdb table lists in-frame clones only, not all of them. In the table there are under 150,000 clones, less than 90% of which are singletons. The sequence was obtained from a man aged 40-50 years with acute COVID-19. The sequenced material came from PBMCs or T cells enriched from blood (not recorded which).

CDR3 nucleotide sequence: TGTGCCAGCAGCTCCACCCCTGGCGGGGGGTTCGGGGAGCTGTTTTTT. Translating gives CASSSTPGGGFGELFF. The V and J genes are TRBV7-7 and TRBJ2-2, with 8 bases matching TRBD2. The germline CDR1 and CDR2 sequences are SSHAT and FNYEAQ (reference sequence). V shed 4 bases and J 7 bases; nucleotides not matched to a gene: 11. This CDR3 contains 16 residues.